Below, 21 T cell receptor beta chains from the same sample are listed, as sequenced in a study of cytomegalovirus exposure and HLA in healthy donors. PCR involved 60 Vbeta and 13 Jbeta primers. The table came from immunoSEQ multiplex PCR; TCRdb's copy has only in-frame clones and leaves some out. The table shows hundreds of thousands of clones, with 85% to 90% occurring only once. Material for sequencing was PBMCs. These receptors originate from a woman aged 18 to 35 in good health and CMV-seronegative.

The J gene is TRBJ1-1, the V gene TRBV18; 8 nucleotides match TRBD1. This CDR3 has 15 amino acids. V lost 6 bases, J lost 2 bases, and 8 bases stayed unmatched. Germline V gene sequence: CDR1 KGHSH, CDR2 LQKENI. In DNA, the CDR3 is TGTGCCAGCTCTCCCGACAGGGGCTTTAACACTGAAGCTTTCTTT. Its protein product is CASSPDRGFNTEAFF.

The CDR3 DNA reads as TGTGCCAGCAGCGACAGCTCCTACGAGCAGTACTTC. This codes for CASSDSSYEQYF. The chain joins TRBV5-4 to TRBJ2-7; maybe TRBD1 (5 bases). CDR1 SGHNT and CDR2 YYREEE come from the germline V gene (reference sequence). The CDR3 spans 12 residues. Trimming removed 4 bases from V and 0 bases from J, with 5 bases in between.

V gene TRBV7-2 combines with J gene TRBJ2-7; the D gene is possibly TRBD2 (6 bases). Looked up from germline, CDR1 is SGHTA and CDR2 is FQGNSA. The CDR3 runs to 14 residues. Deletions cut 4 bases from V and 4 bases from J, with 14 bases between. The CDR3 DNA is TGTGCCAGCAGCTGGAACCGGGAGTCATACGAGCAGTACTTC. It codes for CASSWNRESYEQYF.

The CDR3 DNA reads as TGTGCCAGCAGCGCGAGACTAGCGGGGGACCCCTACAATGAGCAGTTCTTC. This encodes CASSARLAGDPYNEQFF. The chain recombines TRBV9 with TRBJ2-1; 12 bases match TRBD2. The CDR3 contains 17 residues. Germline assignment: CDR1 SGDLS and CDR2 YYNGEE. The V gene end was trimmed by 3 bases and the J gene end by 2 bases; junction bases not matched to a gene: 6.

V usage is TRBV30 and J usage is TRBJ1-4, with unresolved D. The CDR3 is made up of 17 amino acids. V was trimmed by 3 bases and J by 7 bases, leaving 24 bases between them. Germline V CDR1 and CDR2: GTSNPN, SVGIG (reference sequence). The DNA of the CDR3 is TGTGCCTGGAGGCCCACCGCCCACCAGTTCCGAATTGAAAAACTGTTTTTT. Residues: CAWRPTAHQFRIEKLFF.

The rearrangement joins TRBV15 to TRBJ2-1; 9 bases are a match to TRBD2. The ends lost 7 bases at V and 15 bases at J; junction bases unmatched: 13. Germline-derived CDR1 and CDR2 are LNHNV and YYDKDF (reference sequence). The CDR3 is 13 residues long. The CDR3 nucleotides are TGTGCCACCACTCCGGGACTAGCAGGAGCCCGGTTCTTC. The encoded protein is CATTPGLAGARFF.

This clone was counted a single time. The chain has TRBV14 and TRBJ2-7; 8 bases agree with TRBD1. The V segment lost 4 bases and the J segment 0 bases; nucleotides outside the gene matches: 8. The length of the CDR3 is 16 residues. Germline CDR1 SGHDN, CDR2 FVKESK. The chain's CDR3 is CASSRTDRDFSYEQYF. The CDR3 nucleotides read TGTGCCAGCAGCCGAACGGACAGGGATTTCTCCTACGAGCAGTACTTC.

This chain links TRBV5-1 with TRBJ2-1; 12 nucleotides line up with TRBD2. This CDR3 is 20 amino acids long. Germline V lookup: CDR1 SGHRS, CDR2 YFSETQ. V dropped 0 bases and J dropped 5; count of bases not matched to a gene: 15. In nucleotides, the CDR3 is TGCGCCAGCAGCTTGGCCTTGGCTAGCGGGGGGGGCCTTATGAACAATGAGCAGTTCTTC. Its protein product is CASSLALASGGGLMNNEQFF. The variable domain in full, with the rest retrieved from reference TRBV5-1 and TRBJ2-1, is KAGVTQTPRYLIKTRGQQVTLSCSPISGHRSVSWYQQTPGQGLQFLFEYFSETQRNKGNFPGRFSGRQFSNSRSEMNVSTLELGDSALYLCASSLALASGGGLMNNEQFFGPGTRLTVL.

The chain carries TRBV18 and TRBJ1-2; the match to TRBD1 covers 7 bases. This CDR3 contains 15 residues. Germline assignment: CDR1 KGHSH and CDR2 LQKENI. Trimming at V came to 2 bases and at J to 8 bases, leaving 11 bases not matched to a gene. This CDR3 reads CASSPIDRVGGGYTF. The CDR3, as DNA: TGTGCCAGCTCACCAATCGACAGGGTTGGTGGAGGCTACACCTTC.

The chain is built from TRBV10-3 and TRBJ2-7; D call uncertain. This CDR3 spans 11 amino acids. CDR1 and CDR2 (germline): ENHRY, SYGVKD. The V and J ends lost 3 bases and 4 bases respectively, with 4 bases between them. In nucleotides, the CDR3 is TGTGCCATCAGTGACTTGTACGAGCAGTACTTC. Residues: CAISDLYEQYF.

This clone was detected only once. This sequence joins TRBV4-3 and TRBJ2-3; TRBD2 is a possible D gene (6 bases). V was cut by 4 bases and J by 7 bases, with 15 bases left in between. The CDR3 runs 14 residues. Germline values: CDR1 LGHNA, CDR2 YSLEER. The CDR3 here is CASSPRDGGHTQYF. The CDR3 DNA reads TGCGCCAGCAGCCCTCGGGACGGGGGACATACGCAGTATTTT.

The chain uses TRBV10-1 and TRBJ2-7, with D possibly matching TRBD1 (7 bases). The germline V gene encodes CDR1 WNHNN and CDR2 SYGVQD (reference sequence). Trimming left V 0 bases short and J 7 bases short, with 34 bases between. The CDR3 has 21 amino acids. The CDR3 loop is CASSESGAPGGKRTTAMEQYF. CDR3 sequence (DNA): TGCGCCAGCAGTGAGTCTGGGGCGCCAGGGGGGAAACGGACCACCGCTATGGAGCAGTACTTC.

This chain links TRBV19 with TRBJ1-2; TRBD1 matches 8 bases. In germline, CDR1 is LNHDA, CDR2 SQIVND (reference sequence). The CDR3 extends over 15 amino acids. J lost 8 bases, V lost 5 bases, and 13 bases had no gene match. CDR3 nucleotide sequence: TGTGCCAGTAGTCCGAAGACAGGGGTTTCTGCAGGCTACACCTTC. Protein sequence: CASSPKTGVSAGYTF. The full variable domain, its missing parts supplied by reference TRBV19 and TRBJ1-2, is DGGITQSPKYLFRKEGQNVTLSCEQNLNHDAMYWYRQDPGQGLRLIYYSQIVNDFQKGDIAEGYSVSREKKESFPLTVTSAQKNPTAFYLCASSPKTGVSAGYTFGSGTRLTVV.

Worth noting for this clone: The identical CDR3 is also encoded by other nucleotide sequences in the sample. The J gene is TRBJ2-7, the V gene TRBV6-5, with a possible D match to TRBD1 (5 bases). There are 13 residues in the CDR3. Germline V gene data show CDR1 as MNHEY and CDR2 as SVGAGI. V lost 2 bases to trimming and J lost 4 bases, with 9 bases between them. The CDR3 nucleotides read TGTGCCAGCAGTTACAGGGGCCCATACGAGCAGTACTTC. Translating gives CASSYRGPYEQYF.

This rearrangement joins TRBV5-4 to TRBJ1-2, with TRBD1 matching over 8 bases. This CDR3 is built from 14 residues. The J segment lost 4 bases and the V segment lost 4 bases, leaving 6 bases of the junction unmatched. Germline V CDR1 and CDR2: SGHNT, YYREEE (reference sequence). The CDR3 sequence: CASSPDRAGYGYTF. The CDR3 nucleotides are TGTGCCAGCAGCCCGGACAGGGCAGGCTATGGCTACACCTTC.

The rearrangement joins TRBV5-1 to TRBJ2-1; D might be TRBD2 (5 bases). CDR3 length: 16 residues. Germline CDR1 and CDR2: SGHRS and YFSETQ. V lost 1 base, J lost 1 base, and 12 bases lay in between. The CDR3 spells CASSLSGDYSYNEQFF. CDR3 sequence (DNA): TGCGCCAGCAGCTTGTCTGGCGACTATTCCTACAATGAGCAGTTCTTC.

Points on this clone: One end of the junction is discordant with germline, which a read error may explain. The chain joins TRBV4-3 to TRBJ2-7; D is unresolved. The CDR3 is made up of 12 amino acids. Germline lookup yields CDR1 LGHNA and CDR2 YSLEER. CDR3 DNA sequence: TGCGCCAGCAGCCAAGTCCGATACGGGCAGTACTTC. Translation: CASSQVRYGQYF.

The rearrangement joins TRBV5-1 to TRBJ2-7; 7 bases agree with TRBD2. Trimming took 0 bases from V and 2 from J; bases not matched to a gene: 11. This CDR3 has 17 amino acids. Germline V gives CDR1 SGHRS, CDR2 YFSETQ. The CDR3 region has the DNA TGCGCCAGCAGCTTGGAGGGTTCTAGCGGCTATACCTACGAGCAGTACTTC. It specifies CASSLEGSSGYTYEQYF.

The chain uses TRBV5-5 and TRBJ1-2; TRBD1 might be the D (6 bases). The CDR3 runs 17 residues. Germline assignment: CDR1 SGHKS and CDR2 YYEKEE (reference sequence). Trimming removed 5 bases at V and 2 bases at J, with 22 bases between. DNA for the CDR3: TGTGCCAGCAGTACCGGGTCGGCCTGGGGGCGGAACTATGGCTACACCTTC. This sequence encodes CASSTGSAWGRNYGYTF.

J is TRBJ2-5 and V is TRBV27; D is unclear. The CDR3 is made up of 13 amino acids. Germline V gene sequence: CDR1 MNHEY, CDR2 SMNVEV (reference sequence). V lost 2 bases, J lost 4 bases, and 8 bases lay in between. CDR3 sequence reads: CASSLLGAETQYF. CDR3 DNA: TGTGCCAGCAGTTTACTAGGTGCAGAGACCCAGTACTTC.

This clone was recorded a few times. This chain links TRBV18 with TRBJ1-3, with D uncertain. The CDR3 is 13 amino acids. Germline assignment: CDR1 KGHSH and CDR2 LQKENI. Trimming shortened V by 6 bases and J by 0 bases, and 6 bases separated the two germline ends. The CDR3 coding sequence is TGTGCCAGCTCCCAAAACTCTGGAAACACCATATATTTT. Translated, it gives CASSQNSGNTIYF.